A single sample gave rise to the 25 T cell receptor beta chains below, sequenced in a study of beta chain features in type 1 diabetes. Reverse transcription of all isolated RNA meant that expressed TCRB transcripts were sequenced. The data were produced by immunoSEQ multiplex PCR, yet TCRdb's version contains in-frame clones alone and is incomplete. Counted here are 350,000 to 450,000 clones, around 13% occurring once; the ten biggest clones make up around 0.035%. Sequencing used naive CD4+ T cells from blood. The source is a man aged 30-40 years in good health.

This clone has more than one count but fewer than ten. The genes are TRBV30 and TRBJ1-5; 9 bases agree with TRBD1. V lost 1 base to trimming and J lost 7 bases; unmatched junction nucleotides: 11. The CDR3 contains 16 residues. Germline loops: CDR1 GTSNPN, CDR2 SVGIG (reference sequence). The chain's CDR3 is CAWSAAGTGSQQPQHF. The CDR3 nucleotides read TGTGCCTGGAGTGCCGCCGGGACAGGGTCTCAACAGCCCCAGCATTTT.

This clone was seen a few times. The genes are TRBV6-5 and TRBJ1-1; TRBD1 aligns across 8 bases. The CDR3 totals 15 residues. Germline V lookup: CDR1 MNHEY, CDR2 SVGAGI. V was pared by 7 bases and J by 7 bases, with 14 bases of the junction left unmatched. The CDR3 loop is CASTGQGGLLVEAFF. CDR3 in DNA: TGTGCCAGCACCGGACAGGGAGGGCTCCTAGTTGAAGCTTTCTTT.

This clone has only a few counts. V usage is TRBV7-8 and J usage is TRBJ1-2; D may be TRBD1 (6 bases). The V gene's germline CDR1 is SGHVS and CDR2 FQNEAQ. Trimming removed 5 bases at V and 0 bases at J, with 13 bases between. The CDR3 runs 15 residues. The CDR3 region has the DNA TGTGCCAGCAGCCTGCTACGGACAGCTAACTATGGCTACACCTTC. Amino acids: CASSLLRTANYGYTF. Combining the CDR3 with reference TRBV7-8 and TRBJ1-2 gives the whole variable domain GAGVSQSPRYKVAKRGQDVALRCDPISGHVSLFWYQQALGQGPEFLTYFQNEAQLDKSGLPSDRFFAERPEGSVSTLKIQRTQQEDSAVYLCASSLLRTANYGYTFGSGTRLTVV.

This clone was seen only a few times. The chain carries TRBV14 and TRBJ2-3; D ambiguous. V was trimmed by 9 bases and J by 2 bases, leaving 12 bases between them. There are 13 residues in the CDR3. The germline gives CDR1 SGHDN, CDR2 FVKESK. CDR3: CASCRLSTDTQYF. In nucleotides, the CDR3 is TGTGCCAGTTGTAGGCTCTCCACAGATACGCAGTATTTT.

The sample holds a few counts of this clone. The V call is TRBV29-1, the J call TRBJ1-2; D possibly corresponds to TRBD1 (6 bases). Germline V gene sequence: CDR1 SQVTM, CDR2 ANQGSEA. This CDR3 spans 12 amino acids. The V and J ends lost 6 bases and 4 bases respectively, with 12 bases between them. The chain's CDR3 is CSVEQGVYGYTF. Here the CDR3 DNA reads TGCAGCGTAGAACAGGGTGTCTATGGCTACACCTTC.

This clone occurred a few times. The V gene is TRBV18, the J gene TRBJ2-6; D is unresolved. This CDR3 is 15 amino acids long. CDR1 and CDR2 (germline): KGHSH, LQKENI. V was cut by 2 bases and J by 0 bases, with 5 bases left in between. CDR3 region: CASSPSLSGANVLTF. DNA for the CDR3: TGTGCCAGCTCACCAAGCCTCTCTGGGGCCAACGTCCTGACTTTC. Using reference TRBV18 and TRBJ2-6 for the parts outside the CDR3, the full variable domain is NAGVMQNPRHLVRRRGQEARLRCSPMKGHSHVYWYRQLPEEGLKFMVYLQKENIIDESGMPKERFSAEFPKEGPSILRIQQVVRGDSAAYFCASSPSLSGANVLTFGAGSRLTVL.

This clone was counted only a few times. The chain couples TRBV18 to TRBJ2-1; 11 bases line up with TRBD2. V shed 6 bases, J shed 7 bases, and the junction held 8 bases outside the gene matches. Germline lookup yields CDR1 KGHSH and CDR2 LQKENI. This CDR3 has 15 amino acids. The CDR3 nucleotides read TGTGCCAGCTCCGATGGGACTAGCGGCAGGAATGAGCAGTTCTTC. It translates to CASSDGTSGRNEQFF.

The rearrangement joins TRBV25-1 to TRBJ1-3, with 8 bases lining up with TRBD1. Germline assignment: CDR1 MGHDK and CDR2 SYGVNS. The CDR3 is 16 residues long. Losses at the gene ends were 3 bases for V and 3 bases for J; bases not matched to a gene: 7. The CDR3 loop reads CASSEVQGAYGNTIYF. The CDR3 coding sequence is TGTGCCAGCAGTGAGGTGCAGGGGGCATATGGAAACACCATATATTTT.

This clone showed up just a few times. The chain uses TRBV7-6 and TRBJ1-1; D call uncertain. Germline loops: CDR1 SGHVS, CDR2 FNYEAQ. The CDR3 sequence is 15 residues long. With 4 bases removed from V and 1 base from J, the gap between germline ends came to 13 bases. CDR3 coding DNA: TGTGCCAGCAGCTGGGGAAGGGATCGGAACACTGAAGCTTTCTTT. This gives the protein CASSWGRDRNTEAFF.

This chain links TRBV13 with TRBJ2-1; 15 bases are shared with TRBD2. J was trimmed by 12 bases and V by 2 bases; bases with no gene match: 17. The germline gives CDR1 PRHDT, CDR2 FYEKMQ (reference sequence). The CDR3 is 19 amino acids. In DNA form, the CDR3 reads TGTGCCAGCAGCTTAATAACCTGGACTAGCGGGAGGGACGCCGTTGGGCAGTTCTTC. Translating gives CASSLITWTSGRDAVGQFF.

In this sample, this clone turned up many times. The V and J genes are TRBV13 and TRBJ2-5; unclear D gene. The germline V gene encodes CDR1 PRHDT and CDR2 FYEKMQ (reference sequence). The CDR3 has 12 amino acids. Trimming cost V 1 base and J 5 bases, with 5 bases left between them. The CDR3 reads CASSLDRETQYF. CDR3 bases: TGTGCCAGCAGCTTAGATCGGGAGACCCAGTACTTC.

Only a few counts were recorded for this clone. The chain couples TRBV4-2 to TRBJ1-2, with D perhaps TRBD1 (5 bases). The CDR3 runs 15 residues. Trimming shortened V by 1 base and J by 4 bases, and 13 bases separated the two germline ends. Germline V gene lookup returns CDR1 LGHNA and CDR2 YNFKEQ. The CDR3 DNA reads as TGTGCCAGCAGCCAAGGGGACGCAAAGATCTATGGCTACACCTTC. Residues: CASSQGDAKIYGYTF.

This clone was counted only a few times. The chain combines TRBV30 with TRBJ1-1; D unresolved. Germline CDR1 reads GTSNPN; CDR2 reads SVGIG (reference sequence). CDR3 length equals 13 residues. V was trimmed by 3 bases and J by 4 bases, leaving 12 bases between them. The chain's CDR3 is CAWSVGWGTEAFF. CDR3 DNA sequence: TGTGCCTGGAGCGTCGGCTGGGGCACTGAAGCTTTCTTT.

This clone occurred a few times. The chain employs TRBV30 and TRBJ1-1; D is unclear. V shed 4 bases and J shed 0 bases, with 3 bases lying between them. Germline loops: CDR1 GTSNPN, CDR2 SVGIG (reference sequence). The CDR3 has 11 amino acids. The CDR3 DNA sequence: TGTGCCTGGAATCTGAACACTGAAGCTTTCTTT. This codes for CAWNLNTEAFF.

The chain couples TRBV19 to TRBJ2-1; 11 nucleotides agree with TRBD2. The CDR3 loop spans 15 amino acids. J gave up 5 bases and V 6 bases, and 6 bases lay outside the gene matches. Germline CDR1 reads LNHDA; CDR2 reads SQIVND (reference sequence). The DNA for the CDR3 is TGTGCCAGTAGGGACCTAGCGGGAGGCCACAATGAGCAGTTCTTC. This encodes CASRDLAGGHNEQFF. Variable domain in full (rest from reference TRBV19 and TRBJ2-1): DGGITQSPKYLFRKEGQNVTLSCEQNLNHDAMYWYRQDPGQGLRLIYYSQIVNDFQKGDIAEGYSVSREKKESFPLTVTSAQKNPTAFYLCASRDLAGGHNEQFFGPGTRLTVL.

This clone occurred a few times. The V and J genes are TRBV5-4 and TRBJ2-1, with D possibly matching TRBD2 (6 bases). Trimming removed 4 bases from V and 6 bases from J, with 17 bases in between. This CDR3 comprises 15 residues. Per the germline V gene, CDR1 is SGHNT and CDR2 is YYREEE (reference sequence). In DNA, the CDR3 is TGTGCCAGCAGCCGAGACCCCGCGGGGCTCAATGAGCAGTTCTTC. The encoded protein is CASSRDPAGLNEQFF. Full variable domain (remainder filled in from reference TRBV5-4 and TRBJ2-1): ETGVTQSPTHLIKTRGQQVTLRCSSQSGHNTVSWYQQALGQGPQFIFQYYREEENGRGNFPPRFSGLQFPNYSSELNVNALELDDSALYLCASSRDPAGLNEQFFGPGTRLTVL.

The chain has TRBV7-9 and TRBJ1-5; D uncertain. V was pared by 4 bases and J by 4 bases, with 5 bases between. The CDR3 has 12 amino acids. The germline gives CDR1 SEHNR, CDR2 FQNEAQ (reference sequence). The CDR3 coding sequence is TGTGCCAGCAGCTGGAGAAATCAGCCCCAGCATTTT. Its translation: CASSWRNQPQHF.

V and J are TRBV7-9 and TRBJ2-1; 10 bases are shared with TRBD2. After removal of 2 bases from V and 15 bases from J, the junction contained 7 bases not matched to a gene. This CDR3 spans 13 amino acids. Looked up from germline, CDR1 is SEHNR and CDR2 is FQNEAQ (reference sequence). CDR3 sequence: CASSLSLAGVMFF. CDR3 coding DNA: TGTGCCAGCAGCTTATCTCTAGCGGGAGTTATGTTCTTC.

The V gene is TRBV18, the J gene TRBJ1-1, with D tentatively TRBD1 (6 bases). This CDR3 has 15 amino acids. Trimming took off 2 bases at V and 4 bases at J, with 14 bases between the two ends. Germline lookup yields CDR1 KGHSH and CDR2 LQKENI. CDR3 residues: CASSPNRVGGTEAFF. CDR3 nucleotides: TGTGCCAGCTCACCAAACAGGGTGGGCGGCACTGAAGCTTTCTTT.

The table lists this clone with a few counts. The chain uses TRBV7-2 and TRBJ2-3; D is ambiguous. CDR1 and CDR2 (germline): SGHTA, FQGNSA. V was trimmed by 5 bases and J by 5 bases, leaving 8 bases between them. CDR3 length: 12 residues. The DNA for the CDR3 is TGTGCCAGCAGCCCAATGTTAGATACGCAGTATTTT. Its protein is CASSPMLDTQYF.

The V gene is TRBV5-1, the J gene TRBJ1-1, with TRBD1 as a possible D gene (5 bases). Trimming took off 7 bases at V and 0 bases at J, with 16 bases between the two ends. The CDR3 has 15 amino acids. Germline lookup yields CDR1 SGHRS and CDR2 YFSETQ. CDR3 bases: TGCGCCAGCCGCCTCTGGACAACCATGAACACTGAAGCTTTCTTT. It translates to CASRLWTTMNTEAFF.

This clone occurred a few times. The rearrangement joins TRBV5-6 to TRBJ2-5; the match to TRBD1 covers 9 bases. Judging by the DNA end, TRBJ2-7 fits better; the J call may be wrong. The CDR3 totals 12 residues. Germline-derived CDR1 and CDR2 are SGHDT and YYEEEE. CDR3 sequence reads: CASGDRVYEQYF. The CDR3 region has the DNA TGTGCCAGCGGGGACAGGGTTTACGAGCAGTACTTC.

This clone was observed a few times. The DNA for the CDR3 is TGTGCCAGGAACTCCGCCTCCTACGAGCAGTACTTC. Protein sequence: CARNSASYEQYF. This chain connects TRBV7-2 to TRBJ2-7; D remains ambiguous. Per germline, CDR1 SGHTA and CDR2 FQGNSA. Trimming took off 9 bases at V and 0 bases at J, with 9 bases between the two ends. This CDR3 is built from 12 residues.

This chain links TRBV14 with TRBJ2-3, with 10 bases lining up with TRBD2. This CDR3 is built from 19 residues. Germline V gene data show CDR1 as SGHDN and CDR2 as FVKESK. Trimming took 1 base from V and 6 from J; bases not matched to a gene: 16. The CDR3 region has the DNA TGTGCCAGCAGCCAAGGTCGGTCGCTAGCGGGGGCCCCATTGGATACGCAGTATTTT. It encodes CASSQGRSLAGAPLDTQYF.

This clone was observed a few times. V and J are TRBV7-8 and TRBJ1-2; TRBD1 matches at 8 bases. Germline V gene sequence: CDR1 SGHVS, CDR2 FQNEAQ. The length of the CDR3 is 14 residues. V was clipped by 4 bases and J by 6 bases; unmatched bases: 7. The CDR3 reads CASSSRTGRDGYTF. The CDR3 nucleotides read TGTGCCAGCAGCTCGAGGACAGGGCGGGATGGCTACACCTTC. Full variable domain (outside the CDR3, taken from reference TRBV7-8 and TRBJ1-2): GAGVSQSPRYKVAKRGQDVALRCDPISGHVSLFWYQQALGQGPEFLTYFQNEAQLDKSGLPSDRFFAERPEGSVSTLKIQRTQQEDSAVYLCASSSRTGRDGYTFGSGTRLTVV.